The 3 T cell receptor beta chains below were found in one sample sequenced in a study of control samples from healthy donors and cancer patients. This table comes from immunoSEQ multiplex PCR, and its TCRdb copy is limited to in-frame clones, with some not included. In the table there are 130,000 or so clones, around nine tenths of which are singletons. Specimen: blood. The origin of the receptors is a man aged 45-60 years in good health.

The V and J genes are TRBV5-6 and TRBJ1-6; maybe TRBD1 (5 bases). The V end was cut by 2 bases, the J end by 9 bases, with 18 bases between. The CDR3 consists of 16 residues. Germline V lookup: CDR1 SGHDT, CDR2 YYEEEE. CDR3 sequence reads: CASSFGGEGISSPLHF. CDR3 nucleotides: TGTGCCAGCAGCTTCGGCGGTGAGGGGATAAGTTCACCCCTCCACTTT. Full variable domain (rest looked up from reference TRBV5-6 and TRBJ1-6): DAGVTQSPTHLIKTRGQQVTLRCSPKSGHDTVSWYQQALGQGPQFIFQYYEEEERQRGNFPDRFSGHQFPNYSSELNVNALLLGDSALYLCASSFGGEGISSPLHFGNGTRLTVT.

CDR3 protein: CASSLGGRETQYF. The DNA of the CDR3 is TGTGCCAGCAGCTTGGGAGGGAGAGAGACCCAGTACTTC. The chain uses TRBV5-4 and TRBJ2-5; a weak D match, TRBD2 (5 bases). There are 13 residues in the CDR3. Germline CDR1 reads SGHNT; CDR2 reads YYREEE (reference sequence). Trimming removed 0 bases from V and 4 bases from J, with 7 bases in between.

In its sample, this clone was seen once. This chain joins TRBV12-3 or TRBV12-4 and TRBJ2-7; no reliable D call. CDR3 length: 13 amino acids. V lost 3 bases and J 2 bases, leaving 8 bases between the germline ends. The DNA of the CDR3 is TGTGCCAGCAGTTTCTCCGGAGCCTACGAGCAGTACTTC. Translation: CASSFSGAYEQYF.